What follows is one T cell receptor beta chain and its context. What it binds is unknown. Using a J-beta primer mix together with a sample-barcoded 5' primer, a second PCR was run for roughly 7 to 11 cycles. TCRdb re-analysed the 5' RACE reads in MiXCR, keeping a single row per CDR3 protein. Here the sample spans approximately 800,000 distinct CDR3 sequences, around 68% being singletons. The data originate from a study of blood T cells in healthy people across ages. Study-wide findings and caveats: Total diversity from one million sequenced T cells was likely underestimated.

The sequenced sample was blood. This receptor was obtained from a young man in good health.

CDR3 region: CSANPGSYTEAFF. The CDR3 DNA follows: TGCAGTGCCAATCCGGGGTCGTACACTGAAGCTTTCTTT. The chain has TRBV20-1 and TRBJ1-1, with D uncertain. This CDR3 comprises 13 residues. Trimming pared 6 bases from V and 3 bases from J, leaving 14 bases between. The germline V gene has CDR1 DFQATT and CDR2 SNEGSKA (reference sequence).